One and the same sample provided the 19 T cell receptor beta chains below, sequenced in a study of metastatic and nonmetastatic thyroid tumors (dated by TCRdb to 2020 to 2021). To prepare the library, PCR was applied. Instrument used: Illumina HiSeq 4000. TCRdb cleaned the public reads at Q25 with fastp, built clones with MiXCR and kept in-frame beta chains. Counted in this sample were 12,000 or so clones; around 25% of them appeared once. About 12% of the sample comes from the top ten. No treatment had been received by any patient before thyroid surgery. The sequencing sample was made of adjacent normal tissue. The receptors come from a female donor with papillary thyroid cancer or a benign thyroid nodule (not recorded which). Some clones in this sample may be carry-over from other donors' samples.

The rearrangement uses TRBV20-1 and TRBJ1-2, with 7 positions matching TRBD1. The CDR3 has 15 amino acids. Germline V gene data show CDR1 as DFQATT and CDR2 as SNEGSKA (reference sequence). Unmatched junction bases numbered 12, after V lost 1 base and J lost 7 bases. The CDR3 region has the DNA TGCAGTGCTAGAGGCTTACAGGGGAAAGGCCCTGGCTACACCTTC. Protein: CSARGLQGKGPGYTF.

DNA for the CDR3: TGCGCCAGCAGCTTGTTTACGGGACTGAACACTGAAGCTTTCTTT. Amino acids: CASSLFTGLNTEAFF. The gene calls are TRBV5-1 and TRBJ1-1; maybe TRBD1 (5 bases). The CDR3 spans 15 residues. The germline V and J ends were trimmed by 1 base and 0 bases, with 10 bases remaining between them. Germline V gives CDR1 SGHRS, CDR2 YFSETQ.

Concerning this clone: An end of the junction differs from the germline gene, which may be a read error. This CDR3 is CSSSPSWVDRGYTF. In DNA form, the CDR3 reads TGTTCCAGCAGCCCGTCCTGGGTGGATCGGGGCTACACCTTC. The chain recombines TRBV7-9 with TRBJ1-2; D not certain. Germline CDR1 is SEHNR and CDR2 is FQNEAQ (reference sequence). CDR3 length: 14 residues.

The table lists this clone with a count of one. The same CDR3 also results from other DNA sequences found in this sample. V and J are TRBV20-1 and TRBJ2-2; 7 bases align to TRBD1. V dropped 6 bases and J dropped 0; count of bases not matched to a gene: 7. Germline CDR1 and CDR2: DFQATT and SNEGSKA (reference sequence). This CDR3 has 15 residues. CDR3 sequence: CSAPRQGSNTGELFF. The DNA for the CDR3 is TGCAGTGCGCCTCGACAGGGATCGAACACCGGGGAGCTGTTTTTT.

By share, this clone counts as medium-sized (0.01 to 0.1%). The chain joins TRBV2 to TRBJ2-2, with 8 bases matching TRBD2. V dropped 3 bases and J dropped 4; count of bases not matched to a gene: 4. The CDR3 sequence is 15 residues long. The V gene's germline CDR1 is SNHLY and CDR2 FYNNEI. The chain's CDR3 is CASSDGTSLTGELFF. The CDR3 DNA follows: TGTGCCAGCAGTGATGGGACTAGTCTCACCGGGGAGCTGTTTTTT.

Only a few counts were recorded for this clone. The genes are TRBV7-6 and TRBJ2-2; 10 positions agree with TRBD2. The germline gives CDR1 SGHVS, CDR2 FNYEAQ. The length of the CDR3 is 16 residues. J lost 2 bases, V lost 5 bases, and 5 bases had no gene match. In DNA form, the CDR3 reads TGTGCCAGCAGCCGCAGCGGGGGGGCCAACACCGGGGAGCTGTTTTTT. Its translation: CASSRSGGANTGELFF.

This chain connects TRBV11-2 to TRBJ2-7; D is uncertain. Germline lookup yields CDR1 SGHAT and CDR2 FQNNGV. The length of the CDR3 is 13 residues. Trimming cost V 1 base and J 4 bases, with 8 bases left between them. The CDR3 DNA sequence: TGTGCCAGCAGCTTAGCATTACTATACGAGCAGTACTTC. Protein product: CASSLALLYEQYF.

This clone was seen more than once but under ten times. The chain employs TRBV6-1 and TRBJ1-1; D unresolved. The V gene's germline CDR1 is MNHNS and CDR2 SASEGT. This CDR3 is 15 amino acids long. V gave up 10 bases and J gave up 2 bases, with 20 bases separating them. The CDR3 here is CATYPTGGSNTEAFF. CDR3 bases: TGTGCCACCTATCCGACGGGAGGAAGCAACACTGAAGCTTTCTTT.

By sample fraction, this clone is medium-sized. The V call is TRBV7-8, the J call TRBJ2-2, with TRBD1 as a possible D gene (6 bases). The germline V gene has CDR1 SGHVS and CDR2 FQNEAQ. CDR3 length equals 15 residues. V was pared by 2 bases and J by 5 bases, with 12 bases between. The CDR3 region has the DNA TGTGCCAGCAGCTTACGTATTACAGGGACCGGGGAGCTGTTTTTT. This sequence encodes CASSLRITGTGELFF.

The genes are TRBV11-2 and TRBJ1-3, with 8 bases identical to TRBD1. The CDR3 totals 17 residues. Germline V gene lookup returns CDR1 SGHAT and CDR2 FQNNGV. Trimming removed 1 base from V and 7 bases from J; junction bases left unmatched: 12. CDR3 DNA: TGTGCCAGCAGCTTAGGTTATTCGACAGGGGATATGAACACCATATATTTT. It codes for CASSLGYSTGDMNTIYF.

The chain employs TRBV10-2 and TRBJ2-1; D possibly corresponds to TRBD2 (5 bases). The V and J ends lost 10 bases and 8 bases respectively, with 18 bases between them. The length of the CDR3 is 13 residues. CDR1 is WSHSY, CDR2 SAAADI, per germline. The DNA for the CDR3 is TGCGCCATCAAAAGCGGTAGGATGGATGAGCAGTTCTTC. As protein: CAIKSGRMDEQFF.

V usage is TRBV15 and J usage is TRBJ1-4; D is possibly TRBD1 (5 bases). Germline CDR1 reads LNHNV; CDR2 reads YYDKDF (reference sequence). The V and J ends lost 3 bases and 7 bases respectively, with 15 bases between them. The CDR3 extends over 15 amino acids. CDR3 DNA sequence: TGTGCCACCAGCAGTATGGGGGGTAAGGGTGAAAAACTGTTTTTT. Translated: CATSSMGGKGEKLFF.

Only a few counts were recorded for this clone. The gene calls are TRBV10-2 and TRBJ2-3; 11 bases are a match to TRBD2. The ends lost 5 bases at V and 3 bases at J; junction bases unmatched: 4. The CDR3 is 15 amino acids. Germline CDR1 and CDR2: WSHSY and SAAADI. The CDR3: CASSLLAGVTDTQYF. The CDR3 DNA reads TGCGCCAGCAGTTTACTAGCGGGAGTTACAGATACGCAGTATTTT.

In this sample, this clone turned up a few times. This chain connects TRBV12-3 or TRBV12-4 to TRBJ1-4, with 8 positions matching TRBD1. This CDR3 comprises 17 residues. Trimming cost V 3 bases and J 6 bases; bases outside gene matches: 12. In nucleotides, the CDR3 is TGTGCCAGCAGTTTCCGGGGCGGGGCAGGGGGCTATGAAAAACTGTTTTTT. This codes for CASSFRGGAGGYEKLFF.

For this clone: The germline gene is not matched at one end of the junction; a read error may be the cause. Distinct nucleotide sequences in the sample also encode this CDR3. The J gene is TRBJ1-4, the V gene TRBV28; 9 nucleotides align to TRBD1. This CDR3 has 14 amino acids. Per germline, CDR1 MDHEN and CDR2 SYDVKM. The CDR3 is CASRPPGQGEKLFF. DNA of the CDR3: TGTGCAAGCAGGCCCCCGGGACAGGGTGAAAAACTCTTTTTT.

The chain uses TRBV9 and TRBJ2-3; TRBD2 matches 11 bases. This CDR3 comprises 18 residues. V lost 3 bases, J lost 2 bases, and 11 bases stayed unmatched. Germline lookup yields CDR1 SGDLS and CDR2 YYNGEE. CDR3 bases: TGTGCCAGCAGCGCCTATGGGCTAGCGGGAGGTTTCACAGATACGCAGTATTTT. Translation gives CASSAYGLAGGFTDTQYF.

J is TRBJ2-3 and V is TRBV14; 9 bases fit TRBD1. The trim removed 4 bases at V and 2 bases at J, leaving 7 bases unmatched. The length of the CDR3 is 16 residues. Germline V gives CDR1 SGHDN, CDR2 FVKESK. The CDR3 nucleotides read TGTGCCAGCAGCCGATACAGGGGGCATTTCACAGATACGCAGTATTTT. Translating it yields CASSRYRGHFTDTQYF.

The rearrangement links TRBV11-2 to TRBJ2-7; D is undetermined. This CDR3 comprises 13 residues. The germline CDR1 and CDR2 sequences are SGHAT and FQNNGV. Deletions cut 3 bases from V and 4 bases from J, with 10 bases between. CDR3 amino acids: CASSFAVAYEQYF. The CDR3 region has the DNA TGTGCCAGCAGCTTTGCTGTGGCGTACGAGCAGTACTTC.

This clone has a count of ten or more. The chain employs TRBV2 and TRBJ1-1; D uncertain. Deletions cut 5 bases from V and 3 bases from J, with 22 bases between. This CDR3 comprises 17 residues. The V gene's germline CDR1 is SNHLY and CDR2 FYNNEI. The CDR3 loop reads CASSLTREIGVYTEAFF. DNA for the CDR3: TGTGCCAGCAGTTTAACTCGGGAAATTGGGGTGTACACTGAAGCTTTCTTT.